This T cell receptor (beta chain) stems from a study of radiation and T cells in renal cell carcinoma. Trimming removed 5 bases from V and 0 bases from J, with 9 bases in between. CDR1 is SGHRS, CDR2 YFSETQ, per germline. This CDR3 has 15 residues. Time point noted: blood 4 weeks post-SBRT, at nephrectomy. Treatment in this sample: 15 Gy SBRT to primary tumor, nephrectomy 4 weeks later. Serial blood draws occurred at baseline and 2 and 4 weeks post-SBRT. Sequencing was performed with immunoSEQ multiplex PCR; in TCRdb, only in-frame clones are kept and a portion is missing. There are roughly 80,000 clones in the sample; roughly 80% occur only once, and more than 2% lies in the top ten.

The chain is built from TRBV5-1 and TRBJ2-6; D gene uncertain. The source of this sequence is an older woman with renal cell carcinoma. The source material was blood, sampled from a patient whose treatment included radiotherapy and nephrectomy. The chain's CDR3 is CASRKEISGANVLTF. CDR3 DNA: TGCGCCAGCAGGAAAGAAATCTCTGGGGCCAACGTCCTGACTTTC.